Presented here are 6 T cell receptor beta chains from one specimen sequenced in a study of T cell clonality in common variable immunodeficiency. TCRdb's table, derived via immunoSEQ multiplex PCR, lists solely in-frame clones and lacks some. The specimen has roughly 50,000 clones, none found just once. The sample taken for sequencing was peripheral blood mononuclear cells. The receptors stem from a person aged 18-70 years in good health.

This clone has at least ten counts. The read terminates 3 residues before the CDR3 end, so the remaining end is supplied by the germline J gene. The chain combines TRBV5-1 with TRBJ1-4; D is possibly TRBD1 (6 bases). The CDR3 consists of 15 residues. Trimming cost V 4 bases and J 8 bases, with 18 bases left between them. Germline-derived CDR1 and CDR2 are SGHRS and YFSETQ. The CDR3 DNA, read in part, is TGCGCCAGCAGCCCGAGGGGGGGTGAGGAGGAAAAA. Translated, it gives CASSPRGGEEEK. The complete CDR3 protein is CASSPRGGEEEKLFF.

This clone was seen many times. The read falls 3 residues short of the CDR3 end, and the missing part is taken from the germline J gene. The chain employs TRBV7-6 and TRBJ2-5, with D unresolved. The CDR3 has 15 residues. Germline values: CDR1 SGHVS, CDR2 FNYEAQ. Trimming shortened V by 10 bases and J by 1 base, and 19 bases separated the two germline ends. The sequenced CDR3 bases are TGTGCCACCCTTCCACGTGGCAGGCGCCAAGAGACC. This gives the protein CATLPRGRRQET. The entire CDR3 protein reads CATLPRGRRQETQYF.

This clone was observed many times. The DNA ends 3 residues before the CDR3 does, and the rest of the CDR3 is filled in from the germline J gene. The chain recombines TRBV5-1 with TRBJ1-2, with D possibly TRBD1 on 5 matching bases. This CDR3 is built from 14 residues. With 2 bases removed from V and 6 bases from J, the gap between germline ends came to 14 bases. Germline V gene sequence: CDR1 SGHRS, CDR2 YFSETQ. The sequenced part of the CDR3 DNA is TGCGCCAGCAGCTTTGGAGGGGCGAAGGATGGC. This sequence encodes CASSFGGAKDG. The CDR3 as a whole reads CASSFGGAKDGYTF.

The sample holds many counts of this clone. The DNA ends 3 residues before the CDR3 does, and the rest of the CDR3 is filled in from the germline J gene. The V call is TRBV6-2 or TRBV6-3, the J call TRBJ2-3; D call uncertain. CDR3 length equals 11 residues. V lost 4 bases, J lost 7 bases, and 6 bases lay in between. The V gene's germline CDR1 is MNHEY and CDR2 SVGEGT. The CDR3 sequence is CASSFFNTQYF. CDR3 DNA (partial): TGTGCCAGCAGTTTTTTTAATACG.

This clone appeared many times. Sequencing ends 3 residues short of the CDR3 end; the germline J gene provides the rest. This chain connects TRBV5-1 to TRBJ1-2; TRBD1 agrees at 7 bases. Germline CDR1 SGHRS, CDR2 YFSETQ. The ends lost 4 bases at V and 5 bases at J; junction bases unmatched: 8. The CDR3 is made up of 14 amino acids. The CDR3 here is CASSMPGTDYGYTF. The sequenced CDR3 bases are TGCGCCAGCAGCATGCCCGGGACAGATTATGGC.

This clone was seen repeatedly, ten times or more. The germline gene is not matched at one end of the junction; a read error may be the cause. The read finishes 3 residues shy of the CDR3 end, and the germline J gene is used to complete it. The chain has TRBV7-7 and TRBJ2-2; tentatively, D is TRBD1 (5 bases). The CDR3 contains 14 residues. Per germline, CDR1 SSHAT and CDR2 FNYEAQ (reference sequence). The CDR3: CASSSGLVAGELFF. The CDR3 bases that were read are TGTGCTAGCAGCTCAGGGTTGGTCGCCGGGGAG.